These 22 T cell receptor beta chains came from one sample sequenced in a study. Each CDR3 protein is one row after TCRdb ran MiXCR on the 5' RACE reads. Here the sample spans 40,000 to 55,000 distinct CDR3 sequences, 22% being singletons. Cells sorted as Tregs were CD4+, CD25+ and CD127-/low. Sequencing used Tregs sorted from a lymph node. Source of these receptors: a female donor with breast cancer.

The rearrangement uses TRBV7-9 and TRBJ1-2; D remains unclear. Germline V gene data show CDR1 as SEHNR and CDR2 as FQNEAQ (reference sequence). Trimming removed 3 bases at V and 3 bases at J, with 14 bases between. This CDR3 region has 15 residues. The CDR3 protein is CASSFVSGPYYGYTF. The CDR3 DNA sequence: TGTGCCAGCAGCTTTGTTTCCGGACCATACTATGGCTACACCTTC.

This clonotype was found a few times. The V call is TRBV28, the J call TRBJ1-1; 7 bases agree with TRBD1. After removal of 4 bases from V and 3 bases from J, the junction contained 5 bases not matched to a gene. Germline V gene lookup returns CDR1 MDHEN and CDR2 SYDVKM. The CDR3 sequence is 14 residues long. The CDR3 spells CASSYSTGYTEAFF. The CDR3 nucleotides are TGTGCCAGCAGTTACTCGACAGGGTACACTGAAGCTTTCTTT.

This clonotype came up a few times. The chain employs TRBV27 and TRBJ2-5; the match to TRBD1 covers 10 bases. The V segment lost 3 bases and the J segment 0 bases; nucleotides outside the gene matches: 1. The CDR3 is made up of 15 amino acids. Germline-derived CDR1 and CDR2 are MNHEY and SMNVEV (reference sequence). The CDR3 bases are TGTGCCAGCAGTTTGGGACAGGGGTACCAAGAGACCCAGTACTTC. It translates to CASSLGQGYQETQYF.

Comment on this clonotype: Given the absence of the conserved phenylalanine or tryptophan at the CDR3 end, a read error is likely. This chain connects TRBV27 to TRBJ1-1; D unresolved. Germline V gene data show CDR1 as MNHEY and CDR2 as SMNVEV (reference sequence). The CDR3 length is 14 residues. V shed 4 bases and J shed 2 bases, with 11 bases lying between them. CDR3 loop: CASSSNQANTEAFS. The CDR3 region has the DNA TGTGCCAGCAGTTCCAACCAGGCTAACACTGAAGCTTTCTCT.

In its sample, this clonotype was seen many times. This chain uses TRBV28 with TRBJ1-5; D unclear. Germline V gene lookup returns CDR1 MDHEN and CDR2 SYDVKM. This CDR3 spans 13 amino acids. V was trimmed by 5 bases and J by 0 bases, leaving 5 bases between them. This CDR3 reads CASSDHSNQPQHF. DNA of the CDR3: TGTGCCAGCAGTGACCATAGCAATCAGCCCCAGCATTTT.

There are a few counts of this clonotype. The gene calls are TRBV4-3 and TRBJ2-7; D is possibly TRBD2 (5 bases). Trimming removed 0 bases from V and 5 bases from J, with 11 bases in between. This CDR3 spans 14 amino acids. Germline values: CDR1 LGHNA, CDR2 YSLEER. The chain's CDR3 is CASSQERLADEQYF. Here the CDR3 DNA reads TGCGCCAGCAGCCAAGAAAGGCTAGCAGACGAGCAGTACTTC.

A few counts support this clonotype. V usage is TRBV20-1 and J usage is TRBJ2-5; D is unclear. The CDR3 is 12 residues long. Germline lookup yields CDR1 DFQATT and CDR2 SNEGSKA (reference sequence). Trimming stripped 7 bases from V and 5 bases from J, with 14 bases between. CDR3: CSVRLPVETQYF. The CDR3 bases are TGCAGTGTGCGGCTCCCAGTTGAGACCCAGTACTTC.

This chain links TRBV14 with TRBJ2-5; 12 nucleotides line up with TRBD1. Germline V gene data show CDR1 as SGHDN and CDR2 as FVKESK. Unmatched junction bases numbered 4, after V lost 3 bases and J lost 2 bases. The CDR3 spans 16 residues. The CDR3 coding sequence is TGTGCCAGCAGCCACCGGGACAGGGGGCTTCAAGAGACCCAGTACTTC. It yields the protein CASSHRDRGLQETQYF.

This clonotype was seen at least ten times. The chain combines TRBV4-1 with TRBJ1-1; perhaps TRBD1 as D (5 bases). The CDR3 is made up of 15 amino acids. V shed 4 bases and J shed 1 base, with 13 bases lying between them. Germline CDR1 reads MGHRA; CDR2 reads YSYEKL. The CDR3 sequence: CASSRDVGQNTEAFF. CDR3 nucleotides: TGCGCCAGCAGCCGAGATGTCGGACAGAACACTGAAGCTTTCTTT.

This clonotype was detected only a few times. The chain carries TRBV24-1 and TRBJ2-3; D might be TRBD1 (6 bases). Per germline, CDR1 KGHDR and CDR2 SFDVKD. The CDR3 consists of 13 residues. V was cut by 8 bases and J by 4 bases, with 12 bases left in between. The CDR3 nucleotides read TGTGCCACCACACAGGGAAGGGCAGATACGCAGTATTTT. This sequence encodes CATTQGRADTQYF.

On this clonotype itself: A much bigger clone sits one base away, suggesting this may be a read error. This rearrangement joins TRBV7-9 to TRBJ2-3; D remains unclear. Germline CDR1 and CDR2: SEHNR and FQNEAQ (reference sequence). The V gene lost 3 bases and the J gene lost 0 bases, with 7 bases spanning the gap. The CDR3 covers 14 residues. As DNA, the CDR3 is TGTGCCAGCAGCTTGTGTGCTAGCACAGATACGCAGTATTTT. This sequence encodes CASSLCASTDTQYF.

This clonotype occurred a few times. V is TRBV4-1 and J is TRBJ2-7; D possibly uses TRBD1 or TRBD2 (5 bases each). Germline V gene lookup returns CDR1 MGHRA and CDR2 YSYEKL. The V gene lost 1 base and the J gene lost 0 bases, with 19 bases spanning the gap. The length of the CDR3 is 18 residues. CDR3 sequence: CASSQVVPTGRNSYEQYF. CDR3 DNA: TGCGCCAGCAGCCAAGTGGTTCCTACGGGACGCAACTCCTACGAGCAGTACTTC.

This clonotype was picked up a small number of times. The V and J genes are TRBV20-1 and TRBJ2-3, with no clear D. Per germline, CDR1 DFQATT and CDR2 SNEGSKA (reference sequence). V lost 0 bases and J lost 6, with 13 bases in between. There are 14 residues in the CDR3. Written as DNA, the CDR3 is TGCAGTGCTAGAGATAGGACGGTCGACGATACGCAGTATTTT. Translated: CSARDRTVDDTQYF.

The V and J genes are TRBV18 and TRBJ2-5; D not certain. Per germline, CDR1 KGHSH and CDR2 LQKENI. The CDR3 consists of 12 residues. The germline V and J ends were trimmed by 4 bases and 1 base, with 4 bases remaining between them. This CDR3 reads CASSLLQETQYF. As DNA, the CDR3 is TGTGCCAGCTCACTCCTCCAAGAGACCCAGTACTTC.

A single count supports this clonotype. One base away lies a much larger clone, so this may be a sequencing read error. The rearrangement uses TRBV9 and TRBJ2-2; D gene unclear. The CDR3 sequence is 12 residues long. Looked up from germline, CDR1 is SGDLS and CDR2 is YYNGEE. This CDR3 reads CAGSPHTGELFF. The CDR3 bases are TGTGCCGGCAGCCCACATACCGGGGAGCTGTTTTTT.

For this clonotype: A much larger clone differs by one base, so this may be a read error. This sequence joins TRBV7-2 and TRBJ1-1, with 7 bases that match TRBD1. Germline CDR1 and CDR2: SGHTA and FQGNSA. The CDR3 spans 15 residues. The junction had 6 bases not matched to a gene; V was cut back by 1 base and J by 4 bases. The CDR3 bases are TGTGCCAGCAGCTTAGTCTTGGACAGGAGCACTGAAGCTTTCTTT. Translated, it gives CASSLVLDRSTEAFF.

In its sample, this clonotype was seen a few times. V and J are TRBV7-2 and TRBJ2-7; 7 positions match TRBD2. V trimming: 1 base; J trimming: 7 bases; junction bases outside the gene matches: 7. The germline V gene has CDR1 SGHTA and CDR2 FQGNSA. The CDR3 extends over 14 amino acids. The chain's CDR3 is CASSLVAGAGEQYF. The CDR3 region has the DNA TGTGCCAGCAGCTTAGTGGCGGGAGCGGGGGAGCAGTACTTC. Filled out from reference TRBV7-2 and TRBJ2-7, the complete variable domain reads GAGVSQSPSNKVTEKGKDVELRCDPISGHTALYWYRQSLGQGLEFLIYFQGNSAPDKSGLPSDRFSAERTGGSVSTLTIQRTQQEDSAVYLCASSLVAGAGEQYFGPGTRLTVT.

This clonotype appeared a few times. This sequence joins TRBV7-8 and TRBJ2-5; TRBD2 aligns across 9 bases. This CDR3 comprises 17 residues. V lost 1 base to trimming and J lost 5 bases; unmatched junction nucleotides: 11. Germline assignment: CDR1 SGHVS and CDR2 FQNEAQ. The CDR3 sequence is CASSLGLGAGGRETQYF. CDR3 coding DNA: TGTGCCAGCAGCTTAGGCCTGGGGGCGGGAGGGCGTGAGACCCAGTACTTC.

Points on this clonotype: This may stem from a read error, because a much larger clone lies one nucleotide away. The chain carries TRBV7-8 and TRBJ2-2, with D perhaps matching TRBD2 (6 bases). This CDR3 comprises 12 residues. Germline V gene sequence: CDR1 SGHVS, CDR2 FQNEAQ. The chain's CDR3 is CASISEAGGLFF. The CDR3 DNA reads as TGTGCCAGCATTAGCGAGGCCGGGGGGCTGTTTTTT.

In this sample, this clonotype turned up many times. The CDR3 sequence: CASSQSGGLEKLFF. The CDR3 DNA sequence: TGCGCCAGCAGCCAAAGCGGGGGGCTCGAAAAACTGTTTTTT. The rearrangement links TRBV5-1 to TRBJ1-4, with D maybe TRBD1 (6 bases). This CDR3 spans 14 amino acids. Between the trimmed V and J ends, which lost 4 bases and 8 bases, there was a span of 15 bases. CDR1 is SGHRS and CDR2 is YFSETQ in the germline V gene. The whole variable domain, remainder taken from reference TRBV5-1 and TRBJ1-4, is KAGVTQTPRYLIKTRGQQVTLSCSPISGHRSVSWYQQTPGQGLQFLFEYFSETQRNKGNFPGRFSGRQFSNSRSEMNVSTLELGDSALYLCASSQSGGLEKLFFGSGTQLSVL.

This rearrangement joins TRBV4-3 to TRBJ2-1; 8 nucleotides align to TRBD2. The germline gives CDR1 LGHNA, CDR2 YSLEER. The length of the CDR3 is 20 residues. V lost 2 bases, J lost 2 bases, and 17 bases stayed unmatched. CDR3 DNA: TGCGCCAGCAGCCAACTAACGCTATTTGGGAGCGGGAGCCCCTACAATGAGCAGTTCTTC. This sequence encodes CASSQLTLFGSGSPYNEQFF.

This clonotype occurred a few times. This sequence joins TRBV2 and TRBJ2-3; a weak D match, TRBD1 (5 bases). The CDR3 runs 12 residues. V dropped 5 bases and J dropped 4 bases, with 7 bases sitting between them. Looked up from germline, CDR1 is SNHLY and CDR2 is FYNNEI. Written as DNA, the CDR3 is TGTGCCAGCAGTAGACAGCCAGATACGCAGTATTTT. Amino acids: CASSRQPDTQYF.